Each of the 22 T cell receptor beta chains below was sequenced from the same sample in a study of cytomegalovirus exposure and HLA in healthy donors. Both 60 Vbeta primers and 13 Jbeta primers went into the PCR. Clones were sequenced by immunoSEQ multiplex PCR, and TCRdb holds only the in-frame ones, with some missing. The data show around 120,000 clones, 60% to 80% seen once. Specimen: PBMCs. The receptor source for this set is a man aged 50 to 60 in good health and CMV-seropositive.

This clone was detected only once. V is TRBV6-1 and J is TRBJ2-1, with TRBD1 as a possible D gene (5 bases). The CDR3 length is 15 residues. Germline CDR1 is MNHNS and CDR2 is SASEGT. Trimming took 2 bases from V and 0 from J, leaving 8 bases between them. CDR3 DNA: TGTGCCAGCAGTGAAAACCAGGGCTCCTACAATGAGCAGTTCTTC. Translation: CASSENQGSYNEQFF.

The V call is TRBV14, the J call TRBJ2-5; 9 bases align to TRBD2. The V and J ends lost 4 bases and 4 bases, in that order; junction bases with no gene match: 4. The CDR3 is 14 amino acids. CDR1 is SGHDN and CDR2 is FVKESK in the germline V gene. The DNA of the CDR3 is TGTGCCAGCAGCCTTGCGGGGGGGCTAGAGACCCAGTACTTC. Its protein is CASSLAGGLETQYF.

The J gene is TRBJ2-2, the V gene TRBV9; possibly TRBD1 for D (6 bases). Between the trimmed V and J ends, which lost 3 bases and 5 bases, there was a span of 17 bases. Germline V gene lookup returns CDR1 SGDLS and CDR2 YYNGEE. The CDR3 is 16 amino acids. The CDR3 is CASSAGHINPTGELFF. CDR3 nucleotide sequence: TGTGCCAGCAGCGCGGGACACATAAACCCAACCGGGGAGCTGTTTTTT.

V usage is TRBV27 and J usage is TRBJ1-5; TRBD1 matches at 7 bases. The CDR3 runs to 15 residues. In germline, CDR1 is MNHEY, CDR2 SMNVEV (reference sequence). J lost 12 bases, V lost 2 bases, and 13 bases had no gene match. CDR3 DNA sequence: TGTGCCAGCAGTTTAGCGTTCACGGGACAGCGGCTCCAGCATTTT. Translating it yields CASSLAFTGQRLQHF.

This chain connects TRBV1 to TRBJ1-1. TRBV1 is classified as a pseudogene. The CDR3 is 18 residues long. Here the CDR3 reads CTSSQEGGERGWGTEAFF. The CDR3 DNA reads as TGCACCAGCAGCCAAGAGGGCGGGGAAAGGGGATGGGGGACTGAAGCTTTCTTT.

The chain uses TRBV30 and TRBJ1-2, with 7 bases aligning to TRBD1. Per the germline V gene, CDR1 is GTSNPN and CDR2 is SVGIG (reference sequence). The CDR3 runs to 13 residues. V dropped 1 base and J dropped 7; count of bases not matched to a gene: 6. The CDR3 is CAWSGQGPGGYTF. CDR3 DNA sequence: TGTGCCTGGAGTGGACAGGGCCCGGGTGGCTACACCTTC.

This clone has a single count. The rearrangement uses TRBV6-5 and TRBJ1-1; 7 nucleotides match TRBD1. Germline V gene lookup returns CDR1 MNHEY and CDR2 SVGAGI. V lost 8 bases, J lost 1 base, and 4 bases stayed unmatched. This CDR3 has 13 amino acids. The CDR3 loop is CASGGQTNTEAFF. CDR3 in DNA: TGTGCCAGCGGGGGACAGACGAACACTGAAGCTTTCTTT.

For this clone: Germline and junction disagree at one end, which may indicate a read error. The chain joins TRBV4-3 to TRBJ1-3; D may be TRBD1 (5 bases). The CDR3 extends over 18 amino acids. Germline V CDR1 and CDR2: LGHNA, YSLEER. As DNA, the CDR3 is TGCGTCAGCAGCCAAGGGTTTGCAGGGAAAGGCTCTGGAAACACCATATATTTT. It encodes CVSSQGFAGKGSGNTIYF.

CDR3 in amino acids: CASSLTGASNQPQHF. The CDR3 DNA reads TGTGCCAGCAGTTTAACAGGGGCCAGCAATCAGCCCCAGCATTTT. This chain links TRBV28 with TRBJ1-5, with 7 positions matching TRBD1. The CDR3 extends over 15 amino acids. Germline CDR1 and CDR2: MDHEN and SYDVKM. The junction had 2 bases not matched to a gene; V was cut back by 2 bases and J by 1 base.

CDR3 sequence reads: CASSYFGRQAYYGYTF. CDR3 bases: TGTGCCAGCAGTTACTTCGGCCGACAGGCCTACTATGGCTACACCTTC. The chain links TRBV6-5 to TRBJ1-2, with D perhaps matching TRBD1 (6 bases). V shed 1 base and J shed 3 bases, with 15 bases lying between them. The CDR3 has 16 amino acids. Germline V gives CDR1 MNHEY, CDR2 SVGAGI.

In the case of this clone: One end of the junction is discordant with germline, which a read error may explain. The chain joins TRBV2 to TRBJ1-2; possibly TRBD1 for D (6 bases). The CDR3 is made up of 11 amino acids. Germline CDR1 reads SNHLY; CDR2 reads FYNNEI. The CDR3 region is CASSEADSPKF. For the CDR3, the DNA is TGTGCCAGCAGTGAAGCGGACAGCCCTAAATTC.

This chain joins TRBV4-2 and TRBJ1-4; 10 positions match TRBD1. This CDR3 has 16 residues. V dropped 3 bases and J dropped 7; count of bases not matched to a gene: 8. The germline gives CDR1 LGHNA, CDR2 YNFKEQ. The CDR3 here is CASSHTQGDRGEKLFF. The CDR3, as DNA: TGTGCCAGCAGCCACACGCAGGGGGACAGGGGTGAAAAACTGTTTTTT.

The chain uses TRBV4-3 and TRBJ2-2; 7 nucleotides match TRBD2. In germline, CDR1 is LGHNA, CDR2 YSLEER. The CDR3 extends over 18 amino acids. V lost 0 bases, J lost 2 bases, and 9 bases stayed unmatched. The CDR3 loop is CASSQERARELNTGELFF. CDR3 nucleotide sequence: TGCGCCAGCAGCCAAGAAAGGGCGCGGGAGCTCAACACCGGGGAGCTGTTTTTT.

This sequence joins TRBV4-2 and TRBJ1-3; the D is unclear. V was pared by 0 bases and J by 4 bases, with 4 bases between. CDR1 is LGHNA and CDR2 is YNFKEQ in the germline V gene. The CDR3 spans 13 residues. CDR3 amino acids: CASSQDEGNTIYF. In nucleotides, the CDR3 is TGTGCCAGCAGCCAAGACGAGGGAAACACCATATATTTT.

This chain joins TRBV5-4 and TRBJ2-7; 13 nucleotides match TRBD2. The CDR3 is made up of 15 amino acids. V lost 3 bases, J lost 5 bases, and 5 bases stayed unmatched. The germline V gene encodes CDR1 SGHNT and CDR2 YYREEE (reference sequence). CDR3 sequence (DNA): TGTGCCAGCAGCTCACTAGCGGGAGGGCCCCACGAGCAGTACTTC. This sequence encodes CASSSLAGGPHEQYF.

The rearrangement uses TRBV27 and TRBJ2-7; TRBD2 matches at 9 bases. Losses at the gene ends were 3 bases for V and 7 bases for J; bases not matched to a gene: 13. Germline CDR1 MNHEY, CDR2 SMNVEV (reference sequence). The CDR3 consists of 16 residues. As DNA, the CDR3 is TGTGCCAGCAGTTTTCATGGGCGGGAGGGCCGACGGGAGCAGTACTTC. This encodes CASSFHGREGRREQYF.

The chain links TRBV4-2 to TRBJ2-7; tentatively, D is TRBD2 (6 bases). Deletions cut 0 bases from V and 6 bases from J, with 12 bases between. Germline V gives CDR1 LGHNA, CDR2 YNFKEQ. The CDR3 runs 14 residues. The chain's CDR3 is CASSQDRRDREQYF. CDR3 sequence (DNA): TGTGCCAGCAGCCAAGATAGGAGGGATCGCGAGCAGTACTTC.

This clone was recorded once. The chain has TRBV10-2 and TRBJ1-1, with 12 bases matching TRBD1. V shed 10 bases and J 2 bases; nucleotides not matched to a gene: 5. The CDR3 loop spans 14 amino acids. CDR1 is WSHSY, CDR2 SAAADI, per germline. As DNA, the CDR3 is TGCGCCATTTCGGGACAGGGGGCAAACACTGAAGCTTTCTTT. Translated, it gives CAISGQGANTEAFF.

This clone was picked up a small number of times. The genes are TRBV27 and TRBJ1-4, with TRBD1 matching over 7 bases. With V trimmed by 4 bases and J by 7 bases, 3 bases remained unmatched. The length of the CDR3 is 13 residues. CDR1 is MNHEY and CDR2 is SMNVEV in the germline V gene (reference sequence). The CDR3 region is CASSWGQTEKLFF. The CDR3 coding sequence is TGTGCCAGCAGTTGGGGACAGACTGAAAAACTGTTTTTT.

The V and J genes are TRBV5-1 and TRBJ1-1; a possible D gene is TRBD1 (5 bases). The germline gives CDR1 SGHRS, CDR2 YFSETQ. V shed 1 base and J shed 1 base, with 11 bases lying between them. The CDR3 has 15 residues. The CDR3 coding sequence is TGCGCCAGCAGCTTGTTGGGGCGAGGGAACACTGAAGCTTTCTTT. Residues: CASSLLGRGNTEAFF.

The V call is TRBV4-1, the J call TRBJ1-5, with D maybe TRBD1 (6 bases). Trimming left V 2 bases short and J 5 bases short, with 19 bases between. CDR1 is MGHRA, CDR2 YSYEKL, per germline. The CDR3 length is 17 residues. The CDR3 loop is CASSQLLSGTLYQPQHF. The DNA of the CDR3 is TGCGCCAGCAGCCAACTCCTATCCGGGACACTGTATCAGCCCCAGCATTTT.

The rearrangement links TRBV10-3 to TRBJ1-5; D gene unclear. The germline V and J ends were trimmed by 2 bases and 0 bases, with 8 bases remaining between them. Germline V lookup: CDR1 ENHRY, CDR2 SYGVKD. This CDR3 is built from 15 residues. The DNA of the CDR3 is TGTGCCATCAGTGAGGACTTACTTAGCAATCAGCCCCAGCATTTT. This translates into CAISEDLLSNQPQHF.